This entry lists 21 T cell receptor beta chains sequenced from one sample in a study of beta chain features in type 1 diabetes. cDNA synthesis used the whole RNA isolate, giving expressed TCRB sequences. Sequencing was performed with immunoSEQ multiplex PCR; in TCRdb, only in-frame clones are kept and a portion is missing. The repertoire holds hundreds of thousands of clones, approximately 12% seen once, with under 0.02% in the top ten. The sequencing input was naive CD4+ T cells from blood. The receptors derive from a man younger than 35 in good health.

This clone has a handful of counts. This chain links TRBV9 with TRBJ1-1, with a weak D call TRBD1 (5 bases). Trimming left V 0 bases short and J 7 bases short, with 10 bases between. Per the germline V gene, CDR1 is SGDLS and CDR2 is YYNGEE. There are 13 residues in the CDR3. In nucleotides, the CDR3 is TGTGCCAGCAGCGTAGAGGGGCGAGGTGAAGCTTTCTTT. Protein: CASSVEGRGEAFF.

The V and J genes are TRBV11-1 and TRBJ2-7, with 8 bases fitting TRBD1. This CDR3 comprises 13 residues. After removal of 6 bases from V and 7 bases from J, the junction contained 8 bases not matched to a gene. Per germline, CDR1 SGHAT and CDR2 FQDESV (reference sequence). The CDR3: CASRRQGAREQYF. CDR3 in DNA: TGTGCCAGCAGGAGGCAGGGGGCGCGGGAGCAGTACTTC. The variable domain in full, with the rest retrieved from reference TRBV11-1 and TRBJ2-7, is EAEVAQSPRYKITEKSQAVAFWCDPISGHATLYWYRQILGQGPELLVQFQDESVVDDSQLPKDRFSAERLKGVDSTLKIQPAELGDSAMYLCASRRQGAREQYFGPGTRLTVT.

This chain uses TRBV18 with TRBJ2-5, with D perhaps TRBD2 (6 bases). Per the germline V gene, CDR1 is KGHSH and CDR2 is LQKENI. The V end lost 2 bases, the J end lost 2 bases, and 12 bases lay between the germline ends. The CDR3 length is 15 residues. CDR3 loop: CASSPRGGEQETQYF. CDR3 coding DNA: TGTGCCAGCTCACCAAGGGGCGGGGAACAAGAGACCCAGTACTTC. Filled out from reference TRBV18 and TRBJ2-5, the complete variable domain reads NAGVMQNPRHLVRRRGQEARLRCSPMKGHSHVYWYRQLPEEGLKFMVYLQKENIIDESGMPKERFSAEFPKEGPSILRIQQVVRGDSAAYFCASSPRGGEQETQYFGPGTRLLVL.

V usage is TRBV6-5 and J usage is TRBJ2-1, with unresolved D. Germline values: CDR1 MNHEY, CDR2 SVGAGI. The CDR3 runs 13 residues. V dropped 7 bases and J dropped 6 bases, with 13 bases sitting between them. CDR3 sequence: CASTRAPTNEQFF. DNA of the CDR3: TGTGCCAGCACCCGAGCGCCGACCAATGAGCAGTTCTTC.

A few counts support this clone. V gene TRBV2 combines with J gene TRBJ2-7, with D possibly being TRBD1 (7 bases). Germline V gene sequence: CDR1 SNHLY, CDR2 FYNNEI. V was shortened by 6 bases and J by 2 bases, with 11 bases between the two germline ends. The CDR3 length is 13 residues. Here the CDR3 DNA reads TGTGCCAGCAGACGCGGGACAGCCTACGAGCAGTACTTC. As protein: CASRRGTAYEQYF.

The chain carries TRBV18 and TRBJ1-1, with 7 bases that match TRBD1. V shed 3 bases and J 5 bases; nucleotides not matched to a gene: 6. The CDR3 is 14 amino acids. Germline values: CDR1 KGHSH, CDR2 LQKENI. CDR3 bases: TGTGCCAGCTCACCGTTCGACAGGGCTACTGAAGCTTTCTTT. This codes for CASSPFDRATEAFF.

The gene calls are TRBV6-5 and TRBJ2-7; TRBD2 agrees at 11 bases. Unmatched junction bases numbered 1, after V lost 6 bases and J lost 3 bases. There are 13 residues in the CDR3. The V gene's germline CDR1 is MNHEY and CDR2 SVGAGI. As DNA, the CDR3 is TGTGCCAGCAGGACTAGCGGGAACTACGAGCAGTACTTC. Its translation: CASRTSGNYEQYF.

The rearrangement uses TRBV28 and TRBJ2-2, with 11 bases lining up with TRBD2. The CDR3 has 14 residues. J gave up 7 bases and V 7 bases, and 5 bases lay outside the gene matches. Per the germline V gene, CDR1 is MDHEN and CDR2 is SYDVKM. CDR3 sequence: CASTLAGVVGELFF. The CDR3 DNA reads TGTGCCAGCACACTAGCGGGAGTGGTCGGGGAGCTGTTTTTT.

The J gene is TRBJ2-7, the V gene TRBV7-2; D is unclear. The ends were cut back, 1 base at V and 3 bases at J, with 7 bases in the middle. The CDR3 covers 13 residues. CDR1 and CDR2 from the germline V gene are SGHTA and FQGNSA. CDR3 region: CASSLGQHYEQYF. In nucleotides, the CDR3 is TGTGCCAGCAGCTTAGGACAACACTACGAGCAGTACTTC.

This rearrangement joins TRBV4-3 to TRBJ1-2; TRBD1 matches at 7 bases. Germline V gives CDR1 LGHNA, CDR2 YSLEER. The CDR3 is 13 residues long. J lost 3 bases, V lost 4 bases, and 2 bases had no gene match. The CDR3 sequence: CASSRQGHYGYTF. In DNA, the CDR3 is TGCGCCAGCAGCCGACAGGGACACTATGGCTACACCTTC.

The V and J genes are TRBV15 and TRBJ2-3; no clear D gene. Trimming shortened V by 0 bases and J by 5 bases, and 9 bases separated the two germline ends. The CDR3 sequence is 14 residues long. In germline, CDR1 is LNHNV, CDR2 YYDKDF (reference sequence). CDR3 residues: CATSRDLRKDTQYF. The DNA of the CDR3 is TGTGCCACCAGCAGAGACCTTAGAAAAGATACGCAGTATTTT.

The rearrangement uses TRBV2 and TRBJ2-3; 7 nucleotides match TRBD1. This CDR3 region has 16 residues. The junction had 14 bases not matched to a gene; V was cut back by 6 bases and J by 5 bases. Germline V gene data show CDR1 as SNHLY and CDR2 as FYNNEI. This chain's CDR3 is CASSALWDSRQDTQYF. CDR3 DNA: TGTGCCAGCAGCGCCCTTTGGGACAGTCGACAAGATACGCAGTATTTT.

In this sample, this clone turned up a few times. Here the CDR3 reads CASSPDRESYNEQFF. The CDR3 DNA reads TGTGCCAGCAGCCCGGACAGGGAATCCTACAATGAGCAGTTCTTC. The chain uses TRBV4-2 and TRBJ2-1; 8 positions agree with TRBD1. CDR3 size: 15 residues. In germline, CDR1 is LGHNA, CDR2 YNFKEQ. The V gene end was trimmed by 4 bases and the J gene end by 1 base; junction bases not matched to a gene: 3.

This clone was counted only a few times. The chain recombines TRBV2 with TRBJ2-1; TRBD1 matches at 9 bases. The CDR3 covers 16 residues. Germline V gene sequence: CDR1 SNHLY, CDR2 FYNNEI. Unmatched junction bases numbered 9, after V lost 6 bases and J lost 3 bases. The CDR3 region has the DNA TGTGCCAGCAGGCCTAATACAGGGGGCTTCTACAATGAGCAGTTCTTC. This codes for CASRPNTGGFYNEQFF.

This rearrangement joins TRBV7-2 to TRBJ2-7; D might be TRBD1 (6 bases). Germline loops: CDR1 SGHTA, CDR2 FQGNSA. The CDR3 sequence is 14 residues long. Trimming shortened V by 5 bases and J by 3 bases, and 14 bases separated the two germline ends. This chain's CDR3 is CASSAQGLGYEQYF. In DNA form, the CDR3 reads TGTGCCAGCAGCGCCCAGGGGTTGGGCTACGAGCAGTACTTC.

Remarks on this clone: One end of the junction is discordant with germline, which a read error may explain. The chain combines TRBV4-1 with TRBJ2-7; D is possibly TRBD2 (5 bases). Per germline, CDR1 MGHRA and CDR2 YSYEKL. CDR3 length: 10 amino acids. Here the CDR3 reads CASSSRGYHF. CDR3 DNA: TGCGCCAGCAGCTCCCGAGGGTACCACTTC.

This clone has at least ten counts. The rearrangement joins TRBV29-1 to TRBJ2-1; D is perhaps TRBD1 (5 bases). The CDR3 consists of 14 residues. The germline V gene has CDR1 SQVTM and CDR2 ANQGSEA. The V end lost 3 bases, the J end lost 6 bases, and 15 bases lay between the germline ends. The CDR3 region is CSVDVRGTSNEQFF. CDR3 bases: TGCAGCGTTGATGTTAGGGGCACAAGCAATGAGCAGTTCTTC.

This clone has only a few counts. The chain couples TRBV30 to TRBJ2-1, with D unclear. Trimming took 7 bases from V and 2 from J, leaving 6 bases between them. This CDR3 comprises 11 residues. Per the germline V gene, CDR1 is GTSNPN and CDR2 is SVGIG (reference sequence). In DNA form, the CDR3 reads TGTGCCTCTCGTGCCTACAATGAGCAGTTCTTC. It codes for CASRAYNEQFF.

In DNA, the CDR3 is TGTGCCTGGAACCGCGGCGGCGGATCCTACGAGCAGTACTTC. Its translation: CAWNRGGGSYEQYF. The rearrangement joins TRBV30 to TRBJ2-7, with D unclear. V lost 4 bases and J lost 1, with 14 bases in between. CDR1 is GTSNPN, CDR2 SVGIG, per germline (reference sequence). The CDR3 is made up of 14 amino acids.

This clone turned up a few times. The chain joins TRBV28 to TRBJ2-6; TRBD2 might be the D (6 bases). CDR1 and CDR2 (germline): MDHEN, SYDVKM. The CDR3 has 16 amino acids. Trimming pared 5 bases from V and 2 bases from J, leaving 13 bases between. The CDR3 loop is CASSLLWRAGANVLTF. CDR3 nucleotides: TGTGCCAGCAGTCTACTCTGGAGGGCTGGGGCCAACGTCCTGACTTTC.

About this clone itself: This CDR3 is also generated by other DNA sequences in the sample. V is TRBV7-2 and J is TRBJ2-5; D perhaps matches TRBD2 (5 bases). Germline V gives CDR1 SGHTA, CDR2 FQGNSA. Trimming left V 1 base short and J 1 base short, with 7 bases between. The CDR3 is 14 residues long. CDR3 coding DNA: TGTGCCAGCAGCTTAGTCGGAGGCCAAGAGACCCAGTACTTC. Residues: CASSLVGGQETQYF.